Following are 24 T cell receptor beta chains from one sample sequenced in a study of T cells in Graves' hyperthyroidism and ophthalmopathy. Amplification targeted TCR beta CDR3 regions from RNA transcripts. HTBI primers were the set used in a first-round RT-PCR of the TCR CDR3. MiXCR, applied by TCRdb to the multiplex PCR reads, yields one record per CDR3 protein. The sample has around 690,000 distinct CDR3 sequences, approximately 15% seen once; the top ten hold around 15%. Source material: blood. The receptor source for this set is a man aged 50-59 years with Graves' hyperthyroidism.

The chain carries TRBV9 and TRBJ2-1; 9 positions agree with TRBD2. Germline assignment: CDR1 SGDLS and CDR2 YYNGEE. The CDR3 totals 15 residues. V dropped 0 bases and J dropped 8; count of bases not matched to a gene: 6. The CDR3 sequence is CASSVGLAVRDEQFF. For the CDR3, the DNA is TGTGCCAGCAGCGTAGGACTAGCGGTTAGAGATGAGCAGTTCTTC. Supplemented by reference TRBV9 and TRBJ2-1, the full variable domain reads DSGVTQTPKHLITATGQRVTLRCSPRSGDLSVYWYQQSLDQGLQFLIQYYNGEERAKGNILERFSAQQFPDLHSELNLSSLELGDSALYFCASSVGLAVRDEQFFGPGTRLTVL.

J is TRBJ2-7 and V is TRBV18; D is perhaps TRBD2 (5 bases). The CDR3 covers 15 residues. Germline V gene sequence: CDR1 KGHSH, CDR2 LQKENI. V lost 2 bases, J lost 1 base, and 12 bases lay in between. In nucleotides, the CDR3 is TGTGCCAGCTCACCATTTGATAGCGAGTCCTACGAGCAGTACTTC. Its protein is CASSPFDSESYEQYF.

This clonotype was detected ten times or more. This chain links TRBV29-1 with TRBJ2-2; TRBD2 matches at 14 bases. The CDR3 is 13 amino acids. J was trimmed by 8 bases and V by 6 bases; bases with no gene match: 2. Germline V gene sequence: CDR1 SQVTM, CDR2 ANQGSEA. The CDR3 region is CSVGLAGGGELFF. CDR3 DNA: TGCAGCGTCGGACTAGCGGGAGGAGGGGAGCTGTTTTTT.

This clonotype was detected only a few times. J is TRBJ1-1 and V is TRBV4-3; a weak D match, TRBD1 (5 bases). Germline CDR1 is LGHNA and CDR2 is YSLEER. The CDR3 loop spans 17 amino acids. Trimming cost V 4 bases and J 1 base, with 19 bases left between them. CDR3 DNA sequence: TGCGCCAGCAGCCGCTCCCCGGGGCGGAACACGAACACTGAAGCTTTCTTT. Translating gives CASSRSPGRNTNTEAFF.

This clonotype has a handful of counts. V and J are TRBV20-1 and TRBJ2-1; 13 bases map to TRBD2. This CDR3 comprises 18 residues. Trimming cost V 1 base and J 2 bases; bases outside gene matches: 8. From germline, CDR1 is DFQATT and CDR2 SNEGSKA (reference sequence). The DNA for the CDR3 is TGCAGTGCTAGAGGACGGACTAGCGGGAGTAGCGCCTACAATGAGCAGTTCTTC. Translated: CSARGRTSGSSAYNEQFF.

The sample holds many counts of this clonotype. The gene calls are TRBV2 and TRBJ2-7; no definite D call. V lost 7 bases, J lost 3 bases, and 7 bases lay in between. From germline, CDR1 is SNHLY and CDR2 FYNNEI. This CDR3 contains 11 residues. CDR3 nucleotides: TGTGCCAGCACCTCGAGCTACGAGCAGTACTTC. It is translated as CASTSSYEQYF.

Only a few counts were recorded for this clonotype. This sequence joins TRBV20-1 and TRBJ1-2, with a tentative D call TRBD1 (5 bases). CDR1 is DFQATT, CDR2 SNEGSKA, per germline (reference sequence). This CDR3 region has 15 residues. The V end was cut by 1 base, the J end by 0 bases, with 12 bases between. The CDR3 sequence: CSARVRQLANYGYTF. The CDR3 nucleotides are TGCAGTGCTAGAGTACGACAGCTCGCTAACTATGGCTACACCTTC.

Many counts were recorded for this clonotype. The chain's CDR3 is CASNSEGLTSLSSYNEQFF. The CDR3 DNA sequence: TGTGCCAGCAATTCAGAGGGCTTAACATCCCTGAGCTCCTACAATGAGCAGTTCTTC. The chain recombines TRBV28 with TRBJ2-1; TRBD2 might be the D (5 bases). The V and J ends lost 7 bases and 0 bases respectively, with 25 bases between them. CDR3 length: 19 residues. Germline lookup yields CDR1 MDHEN and CDR2 SYDVKM.

This clonotype was seen ten or more times. CDR3 bases: TGTGCCAGCAGCTTAGAGAGATACAATGAGCAGTTCTTC. Protein sequence: CASSLERYNEQFF. The chain joins TRBV11-2 to TRBJ2-1; the D is unclear. Trimming took off 0 bases at V and 4 bases at J, with 4 bases between the two ends. The CDR3 totals 13 residues. CDR1 is SGHAT and CDR2 is FQNNGV in the germline V gene.

There are a few counts of this clonotype. The V gene is TRBV10-3, the J gene TRBJ2-1, with 11 bases aligning to TRBD2. CDR1 is ENHRY and CDR2 is SYGVKD in the germline V gene. Unmatched junction bases numbered 17, after V lost 6 bases and J lost 1 base. CDR3 length: 20 amino acids. CDR3 DNA: TGTGCCATCAGGGGGACTAGCGGCACGAGTGGTATTTTTTCCTACAATGAGCAGTTCTTC. The encoded protein is CAIRGTSGTSGIFSYNEQFF.

This clonotype was counted ten times or more. This sequence joins TRBV28 and TRBJ1-3, with 7 bases lining up with TRBD1. The J segment lost 2 bases and the V segment lost 5 bases, leaving 3 bases of the junction unmatched. This CDR3 is 14 amino acids long. CDR1 and CDR2 from the germline V gene are MDHEN and SYDVKM. The CDR3: CASSNQGAGNTIYF. For the CDR3, the DNA is TGTGCCAGCAGTAACCAGGGGGCTGGAAACACCATATATTTT.

The CDR3 reads CASSTPGQFYGYTF. Written as DNA, the CDR3 is TGTGCCAGCAGCACTCCGGGACAGTTCTATGGCTACACCTTC. V usage is TRBV2 and J usage is TRBJ1-2; 7 bases line up with TRBD1. The germline gives CDR1 SNHLY, CDR2 FYNNEI. The CDR3 runs to 14 residues. V was clipped by 6 bases and J by 4 bases; unmatched bases: 8.

This clonotype was picked up a small number of times. J is TRBJ2-5 and V is TRBV6-4, with TRBD2 matching 7 bases. Germline V gene lookup returns CDR1 MRHNA and CDR2 SNTAGT. V dropped 5 bases and J dropped 5; count of bases not matched to a gene: 5. CDR3 length equals 13 residues. The CDR3 nucleotides are TGTGCCAGCAGTTGGACTAGTTTCGAGACCCAGTACTTC. It translates to CASSWTSFETQYF.

This clonotype has ten or more counts. The chain recombines TRBV7-3 with TRBJ1-1, with 7 bases fitting TRBD1. The V and J ends lost 6 bases and 4 bases, in that order; junction bases with no gene match: 11. Germline V gives CDR1 SGHTA, CDR2 FQGTGA. CDR3 length: 15 amino acids. The CDR3 nucleotides read TGTGCCAGCAGACTAGACAGGGTAGCATCCACTGAAGCTTTCTTT. It specifies CASRLDRVASTEAFF.

The chain uses TRBV3-1 and TRBJ2-7, with 9 positions matching TRBD2. The CDR3 totals 17 residues. V lost 0 bases to trimming and J lost 5 bases; unmatched junction nucleotides: 11. Germline V gene sequence: CDR1 LGHDT, CDR2 YNNKEL (reference sequence). The CDR3 here is CASSQEVGAGGPHEQYF. Written as DNA, the CDR3 is TGTGCCAGCAGCCAAGAAGTTGGAGCGGGAGGCCCCCACGAGCAGTACTTC.

Ten or more counts support this clonotype. V is TRBV13 and J is TRBJ2-2, with 7 bases fitting TRBD1. Germline V CDR1 and CDR2: PRHDT, FYEKMQ (reference sequence). V lost 2 bases and J lost 1; bases outside the gene matches: 1. The CDR3 is made up of 15 amino acids. This CDR3 reads CASSLRTGNTGELFF. The CDR3 nucleotides are TGTGCCAGCAGCTTAAGGACAGGGAACACCGGGGAGCTGTTTTTT. The variable domain in full, completed from reference TRBV13 and TRBJ2-2, reads AAGVIQSPRHLIKEKRETATLKCYPIPRHDTVYWYQQGPGQDPQFLISFYEKMQSDKGSIPDRFSAQQFSDYHSELNMSSLELGDSALYFCASSLRTGNTGELFFGEGSRLTVL.

This clonotype showed up many times. The chain joins TRBV7-6 to TRBJ2-5; 10 nucleotides line up with TRBD2. V lost 3 bases and J lost 1; bases outside the gene matches: 2. CDR1 is SGHVS and CDR2 is FNYEAQ in the germline V gene. The CDR3 loop spans 15 amino acids. The CDR3 nucleotides are TGTGCCAGCAGCTTCGGACTAGCGGCCCAAGAGACCCAGTACTTC. As protein: CASSFGLAAQETQYF. Variable domain in full (rest from reference TRBV7-6 and TRBJ2-5): GAGVSQSPRYKVTKRGQDVALRCDPISGHVSLYWYRQALGQGPEFLTYFNYEAQQDKSGLPNDRFSAERPEGSISTLTIQRTEQRDSAMYRCASSFGLAAQETQYFGPGTRLLVL.

This clonotype was counted many times. J is TRBJ1-4 and V is TRBV28; the D gene is possibly TRBD1 (5 bases). Germline assignment: CDR1 MDHEN and CDR2 SYDVKM. The CDR3 consists of 16 residues. V was clipped by 5 bases and J by 3 bases, with 16 bases between them. The DNA for the CDR3 is TGTGCCAGCAGTATAATATCCGGGACCGCTAATGAAAAACTGTTTTTT. It yields the protein CASSIISGTANEKLFF.

This clonotype appeared many times. The rearrangement joins TRBV11-2 to TRBJ1-1, with a possible D match to TRBD1 (6 bases). This CDR3 is built from 16 residues. Trimming removed 5 bases at V and 0 bases at J, with 16 bases between. The germline V gene has CDR1 SGHAT and CDR2 FQNNGV. The CDR3 here is CASSTTGQFMNTEAFF. In DNA form, the CDR3 reads TGTGCCAGCAGCACCACAGGACAGTTTATGAACACTGAAGCTTTCTTT.

The gene calls are TRBV10-3 and TRBJ1-6; D might be TRBD1 (6 bases). Per the germline V gene, CDR1 is ENHRY and CDR2 is SYGVKD. The V end was cut by 3 bases, the J end by 9 bases, with 9 bases between. The CDR3 is made up of 13 amino acids. DNA of the CDR3: TGTGCCATCAGTGAACAGGGTAGTTCACCCCTCCACTTT. This translates into CAISEQGSSPLHF.

This clonotype has a handful of counts. The CDR3 region has the DNA TGTGCCAGCAGCTTGTCGCAGGGGAGGGTTACTGAAGCTTTCTTT. Its translation: CASSLSQGRVTEAFF. This chain joins TRBV5-6 and TRBJ1-1; a possible D gene is TRBD1 (6 bases). The CDR3 consists of 15 residues. Germline lookup yields CDR1 SGHDT and CDR2 YYEEEE. Deletions cut 1 base from V and 5 bases from J, with 15 bases between.

The table lists this clonotype with a few counts. The chain recombines TRBV6-1 with TRBJ2-1; TRBD1 matches 11 bases. Germline CDR1 is MNHNS and CDR2 is SASEGT. J gave up 0 bases and V 5 bases, and 9 bases lay outside the gene matches. This CDR3 is 18 amino acids long. The CDR3 DNA sequence: TGTGCCAGCAGTCCGGGACAGGGGGTTTACCGCTCCTACAATGAGCAGTTCTTC. Its translation: CASSPGQGVYRSYNEQFF.

This clonotype occurred a few times. The chain has TRBV20-1 and TRBJ1-6; D is possibly TRBD1 (6 bases). Germline lookup yields CDR1 DFQATT and CDR2 SNEGSKA (reference sequence). The V and J ends lost 0 bases and 0 bases respectively, with 15 bases between them. This CDR3 region has 18 residues. CDR3 bases: TGCAGTGCTAGAGATATAGGGGGAGGAGGCTCCTATAATTCACCCCTCCACTTT. The encoded protein is CSARDIGGGGSYNSPLHF.

V gene TRBV7-9 combines with J gene TRBJ2-7, with D tentatively TRBD1 (5 bases). The V gene's germline CDR1 is SEHNR and CDR2 FQNEAQ (reference sequence). The CDR3 loop spans 13 amino acids. Trimming shortened V by 6 bases and J by 3 bases, and 12 bases separated the two germline ends. This chain's CDR3 is CASSIFQGYEQYF. The DNA of the CDR3 is TGTGCCAGCAGTATATTCCAGGGCTACGAGCAGTACTTC.